The rows below give T cell receptor beta chains drawn from one sample of a study of liver allograft versus peripheral blood T cells. MiXCR was run by TCRdb on the reads, yielding one entry per CDR3 protein. The data show some 6,100 distinct CDR3 sequences, 15% to 20% seen once. The receptor source for this set is a human patient who had a liver transplant. T cells may partly derive from the graft donor. The CDR3 runs from the conserved cysteine through the conserved F or W. A D gene is named only where the DNA matches it firmly. Clone sizes are given selectively: once, few, many, or a class where the clone is expanded.

j_gene | v_gene | d_gene | abundance | CDR3nt | CDR3aa
TRBJ2-3 | TRBV27 | NA | few | TGTGCCAGCAGTTTACACCCAAGCCGGGATACGCAGTATTTT | CASSLHPSRDTQYF
TRBJ1-6 | TRBV10-3 | NA | many | TGTGCCATCAGATTAGAGGGGGATAAAGGTTCACCCCTCCACTTT | CAIRLEGDKGSPLHF
TRBJ1-1 | TRBV7-9 | NA | few | TGTGCCAGCAGCTTAAGGGGGGAAGGGGCATTCAACACTGAAGCTTTCTTT | CASSLRGEGAFNTEAFF
TRBJ2-1 | TRBV6-2/TRBV6-3 | NA | once | TGTGCCAGCAGGGGACCAGCGAGGTACAATGAGCAGTTCTTC | CASRGPARYNEQFF
TRBJ1-2 | TRBV7-9 | TRBD1 | medium-sized | TGTGCCAGCAGCTCCGGGACAGGGGAGGCGTGGGGCTATGGCTACACCTTC | CASSSGTGEAWGYGYTF
TRBJ1-1 | TRBV9 | NA | many | TGTGCCAGCAGCGTAGCCCCTCTTTTGGGGGCCAACACTGAAGCTTTCTTT | CASSVAPLLGANTEAFF
TRBJ1-4 | TRBV19 | NA | NA | TGTGCCAGTAGTTTCGGCATTTTTAATGAAAAACTGTTTTTT | CASSFGIFNEKLFF
TRBJ2-3 | TRBV7-9 | NA | NA | TGTGCCAGCAGCCCTAGGAAGCAGAGGTCGCTAGTAGATACGCAGTATTTT | CASSPRKQRSLVDTQYF
TRBJ1-6 | TRBV5-5 | NA | NA | TGTGCCAGCAGCCCATCCCGGGGGGGGAGCTCCTATAATTCACCCCTCCACTTT | CASSPSRGGSSYNSPLHF
TRBJ2-1 | TRBV7-9 | TRBD2 | few | TGTGCCAGCAGCTTGGTTTCAGCGGGGGGGAATGAGCAGTTCTTC | CASSLVSAGGNEQFF
TRBJ1-2 | TRBV30 | TRBD1 | many | TGTGCCTGGAGGGGACAGGGAAGGATGGTCGGCTACACCTTC | CAWRGQGRMVGYTF
TRBJ1-5 | TRBV6-5 | NA | medium-sized | TGTGCCAGCAGTCCAGCGACTTATAGCAATCAGCCCCAGCATTTT | CASSPATYSNQPQHF
TRBJ1-1 | TRBV18 | NA | many | TGTGCCAGCTCACCGGAAGGATTGAACACTGAAGCTTTCTTT | CASSPEGLNTEAFF
TRBJ2-2 | TRBV29-1 | TRBD2 | medium-sized | TGCAGCGCCGCCGGGGGGATGAACACCGGGGAGCTGTTTTTT | CSAAGGMNTGELFF
TRBJ2-1 | TRBV5-4 | NA | many | TGTGCCAGCAGCTTGGCCGGTTGGGTCCATGAGCAGTTCTTC | CASSLAGWVHEQFF
TRBJ1-4 | TRBV27 | NA | few | TGTGCCAGCAGTTTCAGGAACTATGGGGAAAAACTGTTTTTT | CASSFRNYGEKLFF
TRBJ2-7 | TRBV6-1 | NA | many | TGTGCCAGCAGTGCTAAGGACAGAAGCCTCGAGCAGTACTTC | CASSAKDRSLEQYF
TRBJ2-1 | TRBV7-9 | NA | few | TGTGCCAGCAGCCGAGACCGGGGGGCCCCCCCCTACAATGAGCAGTTCTTC | CASSRDRGAPPYNEQFF
TRBJ1-6 | TRBV27 | NA | many | TGTGCCAGCAAAGTCGGGGCCGATAATTCACCCCTCCACTTT | CASKVGADNSPLHF
TRBJ2-7 | TRBV29-1 | TRBD2 | medium-sized | TGCAGCGTTGTTCGGGGGGACGAACCCGGTGAGCAGTACTTC | CSVVRGDEPGEQYF
TRBJ1-6 | TRBV7-9 | NA | few | TGTGCCAGCAGCCTCGGGGGTAATTCACCCCTCCACTTT | CASSLGGNSPLHF